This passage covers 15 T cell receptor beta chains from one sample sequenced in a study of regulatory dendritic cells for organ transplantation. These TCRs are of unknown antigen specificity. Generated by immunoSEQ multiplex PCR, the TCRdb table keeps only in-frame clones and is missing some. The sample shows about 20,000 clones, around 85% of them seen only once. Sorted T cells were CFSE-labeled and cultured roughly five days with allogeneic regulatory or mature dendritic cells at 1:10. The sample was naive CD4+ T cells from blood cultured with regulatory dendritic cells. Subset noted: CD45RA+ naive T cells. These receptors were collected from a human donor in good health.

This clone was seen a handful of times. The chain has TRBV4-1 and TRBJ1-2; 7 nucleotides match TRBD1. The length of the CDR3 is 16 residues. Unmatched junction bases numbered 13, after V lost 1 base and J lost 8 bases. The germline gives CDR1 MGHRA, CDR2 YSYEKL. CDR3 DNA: TGCGCCAGCAGCCAAGCCCAGACTCGGGACAGTGGGGGCTACACCTTC. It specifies CASSQAQTRDSGGYTF.

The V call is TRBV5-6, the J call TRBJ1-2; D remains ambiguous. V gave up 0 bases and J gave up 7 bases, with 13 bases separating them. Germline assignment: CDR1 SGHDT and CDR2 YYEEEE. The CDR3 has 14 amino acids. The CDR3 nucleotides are TGTGCCAGCAGCTTGGTCGGGGATACGGGTGGCTACACCTTC. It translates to CASSLVGDTGGYTF.

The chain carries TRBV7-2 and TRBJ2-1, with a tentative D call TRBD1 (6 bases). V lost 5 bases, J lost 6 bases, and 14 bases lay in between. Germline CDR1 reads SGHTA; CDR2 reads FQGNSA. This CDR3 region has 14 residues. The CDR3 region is CASSLRGGGNEQFF. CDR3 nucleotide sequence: TGTGCCAGCAGCCTCCGTGGGGGCGGCAATGAGCAGTTCTTC.

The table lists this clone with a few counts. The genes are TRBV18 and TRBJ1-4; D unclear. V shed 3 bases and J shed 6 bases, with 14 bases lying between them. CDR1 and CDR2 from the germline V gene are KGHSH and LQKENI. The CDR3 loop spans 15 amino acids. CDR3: CASSPASGSHEKLFF. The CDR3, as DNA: TGTGCCAGCTCACCGGCTTCAGGCTCGCATGAAAAACTGTTTTTT.

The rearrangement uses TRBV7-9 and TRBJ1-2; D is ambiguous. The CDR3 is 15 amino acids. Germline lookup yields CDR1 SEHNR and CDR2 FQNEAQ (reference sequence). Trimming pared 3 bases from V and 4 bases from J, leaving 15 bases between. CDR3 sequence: CASSFSDRAPYGYTF. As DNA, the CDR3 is TGTGCCAGCAGCTTCTCCGACCGGGCCCCCTATGGCTACACCTTC.

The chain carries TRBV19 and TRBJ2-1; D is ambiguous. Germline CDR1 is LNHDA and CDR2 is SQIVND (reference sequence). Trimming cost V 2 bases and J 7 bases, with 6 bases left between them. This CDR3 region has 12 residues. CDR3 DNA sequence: TGTGCCAGTAGTATATCGTGGAATGAGCAGTTCTTC. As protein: CASSISWNEQFF.

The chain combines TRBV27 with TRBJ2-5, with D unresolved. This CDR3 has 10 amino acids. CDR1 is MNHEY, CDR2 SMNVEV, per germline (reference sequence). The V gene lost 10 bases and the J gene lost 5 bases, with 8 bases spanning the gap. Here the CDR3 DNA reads TGTGCCACCGGAGTTGAGACCCAGTACTTC. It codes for CATGVETQYF.

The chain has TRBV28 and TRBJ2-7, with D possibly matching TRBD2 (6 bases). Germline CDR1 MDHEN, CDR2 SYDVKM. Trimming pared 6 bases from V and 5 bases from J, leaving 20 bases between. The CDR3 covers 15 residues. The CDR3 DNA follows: TGTGCCAGCAGCTTGGGGACTCTCGCTACCCACGAGCAGTACTTC. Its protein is CASSLGTLATHEQYF.

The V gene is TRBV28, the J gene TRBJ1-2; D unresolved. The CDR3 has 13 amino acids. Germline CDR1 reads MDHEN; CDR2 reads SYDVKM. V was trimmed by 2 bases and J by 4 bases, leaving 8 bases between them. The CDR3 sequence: CASSLPAGYGYTF. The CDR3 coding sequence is TGTGCCAGCAGTTTACCGGCAGGCTATGGCTACACCTTC.

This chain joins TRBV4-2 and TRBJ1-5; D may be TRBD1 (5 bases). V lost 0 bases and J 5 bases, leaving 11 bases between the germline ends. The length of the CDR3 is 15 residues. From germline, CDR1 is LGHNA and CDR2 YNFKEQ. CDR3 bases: TGTGCCAGCAGCCAAGATGAGGGGCGGTATCAGCCCCAGCATTTT. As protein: CASSQDEGRYQPQHF.

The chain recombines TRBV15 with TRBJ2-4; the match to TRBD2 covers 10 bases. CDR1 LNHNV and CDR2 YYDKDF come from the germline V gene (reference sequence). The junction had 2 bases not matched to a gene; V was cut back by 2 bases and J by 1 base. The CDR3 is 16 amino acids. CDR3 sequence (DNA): TGTGCCACCAGCAGACCTAGCGGGAGTGCCAAAAACATTCAGTACTTC. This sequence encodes CATSRPSGSAKNIQYF.

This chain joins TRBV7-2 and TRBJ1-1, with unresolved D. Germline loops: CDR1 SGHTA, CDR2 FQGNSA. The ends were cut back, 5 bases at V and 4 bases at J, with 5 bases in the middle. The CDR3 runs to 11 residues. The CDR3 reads CASSLSTEAFF. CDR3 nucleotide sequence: TGTGCCAGCAGCCTGAGCACTGAAGCTTTCTTT.

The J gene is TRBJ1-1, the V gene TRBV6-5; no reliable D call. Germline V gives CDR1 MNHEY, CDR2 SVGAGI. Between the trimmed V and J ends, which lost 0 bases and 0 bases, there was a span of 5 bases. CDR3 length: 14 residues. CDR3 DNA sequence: TGTGCCAGCAGTTACTCGACGGTGAACACTGAAGCTTTCTTT. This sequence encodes CASSYSTVNTEAFF.

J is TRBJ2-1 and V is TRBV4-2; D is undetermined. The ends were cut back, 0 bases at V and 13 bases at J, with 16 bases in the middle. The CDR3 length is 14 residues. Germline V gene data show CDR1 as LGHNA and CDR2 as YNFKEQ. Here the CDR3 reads CASSQEIVGFKQFF. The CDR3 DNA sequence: TGTGCCAGCAGCCAAGAGATCGTCGGCTTCAAACAGTTCTTC.

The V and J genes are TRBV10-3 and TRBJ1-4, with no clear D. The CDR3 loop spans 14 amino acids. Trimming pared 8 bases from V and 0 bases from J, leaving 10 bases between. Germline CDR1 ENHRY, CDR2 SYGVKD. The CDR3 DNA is TGTGCCATCTGTACAGCAGCAACTAATGAAAAACTGTTTTTT. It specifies CAICTAATNEKLFF.